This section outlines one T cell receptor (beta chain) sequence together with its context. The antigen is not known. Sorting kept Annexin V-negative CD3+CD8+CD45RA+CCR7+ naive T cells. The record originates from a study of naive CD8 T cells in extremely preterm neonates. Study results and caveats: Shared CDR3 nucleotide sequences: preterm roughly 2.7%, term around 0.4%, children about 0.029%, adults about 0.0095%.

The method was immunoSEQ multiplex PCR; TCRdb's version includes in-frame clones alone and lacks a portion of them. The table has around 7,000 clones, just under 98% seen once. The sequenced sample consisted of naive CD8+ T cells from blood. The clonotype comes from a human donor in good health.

This CDR3 is CASSLGSGSYNEQFF. The CDR3 bases are TGCGCCAGCAGCCTTGGATCGGGGTCCTACAATGAGCAGTTCTTC. The chain uses TRBV4-1 and TRBJ2-1; D is perhaps TRBD2 (5 bases). CDR3 size: 15 residues. V lost 4 bases and J 1 base, leaving 11 bases between the germline ends. The V gene's germline CDR1 is MGHRA and CDR2 YSYEKL.